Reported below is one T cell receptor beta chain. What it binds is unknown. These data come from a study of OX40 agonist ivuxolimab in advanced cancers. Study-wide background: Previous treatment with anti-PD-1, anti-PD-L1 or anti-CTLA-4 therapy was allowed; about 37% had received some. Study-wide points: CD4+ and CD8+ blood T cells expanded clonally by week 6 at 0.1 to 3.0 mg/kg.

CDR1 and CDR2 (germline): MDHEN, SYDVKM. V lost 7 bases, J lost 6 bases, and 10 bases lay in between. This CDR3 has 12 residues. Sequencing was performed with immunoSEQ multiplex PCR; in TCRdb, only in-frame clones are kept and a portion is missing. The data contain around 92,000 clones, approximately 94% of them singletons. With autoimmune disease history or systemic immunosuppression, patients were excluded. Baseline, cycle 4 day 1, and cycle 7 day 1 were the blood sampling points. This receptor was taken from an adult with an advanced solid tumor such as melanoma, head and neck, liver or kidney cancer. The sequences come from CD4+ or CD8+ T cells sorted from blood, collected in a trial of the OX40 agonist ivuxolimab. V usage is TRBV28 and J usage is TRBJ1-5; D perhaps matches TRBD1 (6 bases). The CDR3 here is CASTTGFQPQHF. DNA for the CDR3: TGTGCCAGCACCACAGGGTTTCAGCCCCAGCATTTT. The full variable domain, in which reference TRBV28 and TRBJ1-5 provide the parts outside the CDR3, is DVKVTQSSRYLVKRTGEKVFLECVQDMDHENMFWYRQDPGLGLRLIYFSYDVKMKEKGDIPEGYSVSREKKERFSLILESASTNQTSMYLCASTTGFQPQHFGDGTRLSIL.